The sequence of this T cell receptor (beta chain) was determined in a study of cytomegalovirus exposure and HLA in healthy donors. There are 15 residues in the CDR3. Germline CDR1 is SEHNR and CDR2 is FQNEAQ (reference sequence). Losses at the gene ends were 6 bases for V and 4 bases for J; bases not matched to a gene: 7. The PCR contained 60 Vbeta and 13 Jbeta primers. The method was immunoSEQ multiplex PCR; TCRdb's version includes in-frame clones alone and lacks a portion of them. The table shows some 140,000 clones, with about 80% occurring only once. The V and J genes are TRBV7-9 and TRBJ2-2, with 8 bases matching TRBD1. The TCR comes from a man aged 30 to 39 in good health. Sequenced material: PBMCs. This chain's CDR3 is CASRPRTGSTGELFF. The DNA of the CDR3 is TGTGCCAGCAGACCTCGGACAGGGAGCACCGGGGAGCTGTTTTTT.